Sequencing of this TCR beta chain was carried out in a study of post-analysis software for immune sequencing data. For the study at large: Relapsing-remitting, secondary progressive and progressive-relapsing forms made up the multiple sclerosis disease courses.

Prepared TCR beta cDNA libraries contained unique molecular identifiers. There were about 0.85 to 11 million T cells, and approximately 500,000 cDNA molecules came from them. One entry per CDR3 protein, called by TCRdb with MiXCR from the PCR reads. The table has 150,000 to 200,000 distinct CDR3 sequences, about 30% seen once; the top ten hold less than 1.6%. Overall study findings and caveats: Compared with controls, patients had more of about 5 TRBV segments, including TRBV5-6, TRBV5-1 and TRBV20-1. Normalized Chao1 diversity was significantly lower in multiple sclerosis patients than in controls.

CDR1 is DFQATT, CDR2 SNEGSKA, per germline (reference sequence). This CDR3 contains 13 residues. The ends were cut back, 1 base at V and 2 bases at J, with 6 bases in the middle. This clonotype was picked up a small number of times. Its cognate antigen is unknown. This clonotype was obtained from a girl under 18 with multiple sclerosis. Sequenced sample: blood. The chain links TRBV20-1 to TRBJ2-1; the D gene is possibly TRBD2 (5 bases). DNA of the CDR3: TGCAGTGCTAGAGCGACTACCTACAATGAGCAGTTCTTC. Amino acids: CSARATTYNEQFF.